This T cell receptor (beta chain) is drawn from a study of neurological immune-mediated disorders. Germline V CDR1 and CDR2: MGHDK, SYGVNS. V was clipped by 2 bases and J by 4 bases, with 11 bases between them. The CDR3 sequence is 14 residues long. This clonotype was counted ten times or more. What it binds is not known. TCRdb itself ran the 5' RACE reads through MiXCR, one entry per CDR3 protein. The profile shows 85,000 to 100,000 distinct CDR3 sequences, approximately 3.3% of them singletons. Overall study findings and caveats: Falling below healthy controls, multiple sclerosis showed the least TCR clonal expansion, while HTLV-1-associated myelopathy showed the most. None of the CDR3 amino acid sequences in expanded clones turned up in more than one subject, which points to private repertoires in all groups.

Sequenced sample: PBMCs. The chain links TRBV25-1 to TRBJ1-1; a possible D gene is TRBD1 (6 bases). The source of this sequence is a woman aged 18 to 35 with multiple sclerosis. The CDR3 DNA follows: TGTGCCAGCAGTGAAGCGGGACACGCCACTGAAGCTTTCTTT. It encodes CASSEAGHATEAFF.